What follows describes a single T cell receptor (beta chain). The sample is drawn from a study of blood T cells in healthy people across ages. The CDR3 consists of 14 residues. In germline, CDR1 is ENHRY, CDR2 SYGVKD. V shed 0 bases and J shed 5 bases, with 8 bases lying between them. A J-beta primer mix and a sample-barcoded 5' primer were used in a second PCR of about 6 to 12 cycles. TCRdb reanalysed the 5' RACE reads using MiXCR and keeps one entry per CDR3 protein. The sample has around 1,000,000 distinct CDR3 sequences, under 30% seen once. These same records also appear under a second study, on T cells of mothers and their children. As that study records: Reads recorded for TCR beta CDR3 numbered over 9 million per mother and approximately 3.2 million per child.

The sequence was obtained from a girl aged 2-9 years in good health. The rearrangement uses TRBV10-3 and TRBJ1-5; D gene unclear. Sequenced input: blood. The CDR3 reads CAISESRGDQPQHF. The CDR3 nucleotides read TGTGCCATCAGTGAGTCTCGGGGTGATCAGCCCCAGCATTTT.